These 19 T cell receptor beta chains were sequenced from one sample in a study of beta chain features in type 1 diabetes. What these receptors recognize is not known. Sequencing targeted expressed TCRB transcripts, as all isolated RNA had been reverse transcribed. Measured with immunoSEQ multiplex PCR; TCRdb has only the in-frame clones, and not every one. The table has approximately 250,000 clones, approximately 16% seen once. Notes on the study in general: TCRB CDR3s from Type 1 diabetes patients were moderately but significantly shorter in all four CD4+ subsets.

Sequences were obtained from naive CD4+ T cells from blood. These receptors originate from a man under 40 with type 1 diabetes.

V gene TRBV12-5 combines with J gene TRBJ2-2; a possible D gene is TRBD1 (6 bases). The germline V gene encodes CDR1 LGHNT and CDR2 FRNRAP. The germline V and J ends were trimmed by 1 base and 4 bases, with 10 bases remaining between them. This CDR3 is 15 amino acids long. As DNA, the CDR3 is TGTGCTAGTGGTTTGGACAGGGTGGGCACCGGGGAGCTGTTTTTT. This translates into CASGLDRVGTGELFF.

The table lists this clone with a few counts. The chain carries TRBV27 and TRBJ2-3; 11 bases agree with TRBD2. CDR1 and CDR2 from the germline V gene are MNHEY and SMNVEV (reference sequence). The CDR3 consists of 23 residues. Trimming cost V 3 bases and J 1 base; bases outside gene matches: 24. CDR3 in amino acids: CASSFRPPLQLAGAVSGTDTQYF. As DNA, the CDR3 is TGTGCCAGCAGTTTCAGGCCCCCGCTCCAACTAGCGGGAGCAGTTAGTGGCACAGATACGCAGTATTTT.

The V and J genes are TRBV15 and TRBJ1-2; 7 positions agree with TRBD1. CDR1 and CDR2 (germline): LNHNV, YYDKDF (reference sequence). Trimming took 1 base from V and 4 from J; bases not matched to a gene: 3. The CDR3 consists of 14 residues. CDR3 in amino acids: CATSRGGGGYGYTF. DNA for the CDR3: TGTGCCACCAGCAGAGGAGGGGGCGGCTATGGCTACACCTTC. Full variable domain (outside the CDR3, taken from reference TRBV15 and TRBJ1-2): DAMVIQNPRYQVTQFGKPVTLSCSQTLNHNVMYWYQQKSSQAPKLLFHYYDKDFNNEADTPDNFQSRRPNTSFCFLDIRSPGLGDTAMYLCATSRGGGGYGYTFGSGTRLTVV.

This clone was seen a handful of times. This sequence joins TRBV9 and TRBJ2-6, with unresolved D. Trimming removed 0 bases at V and 2 bases at J, with 9 bases between. The CDR3 extends over 16 amino acids. In germline, CDR1 is SGDLS, CDR2 YYNGEE. CDR3 sequence: CASSVAGFAGANVLTF. In DNA, the CDR3 is TGTGCCAGCAGCGTAGCTGGTTTTGCTGGGGCCAACGTCCTGACTTTC.

This clone was observed a few times. CDR3 region: CASSLRGSVGEQYF. The CDR3 DNA is TGTGCCAGCAGTTTAAGAGGATCGGTTGGAGAGCAGTACTTC. The chain recombines TRBV6-5 with TRBJ2-7; D unresolved. CDR3 length equals 14 residues. Trimming took 4 bases from V and 7 from J, leaving 17 bases between them. Per the germline V gene, CDR1 is MNHEY and CDR2 is SVGAGI.

The J gene is TRBJ2-1, the V gene TRBV7-8; TRBD2 matches 9 bases. J gave up 8 bases and V 2 bases, and 13 bases lay outside the gene matches. The V gene's germline CDR1 is SGHVS and CDR2 FQNEAQ. CDR3 length: 17 residues. The CDR3 DNA is TGTGCCAGCAGCTTATTTCGTGTGAGCGGGAGGAAGGATGAGCAGTTCTTC. Protein: CASSLFRVSGRKDEQFF. Using reference TRBV7-8 and TRBJ2-1 for the parts outside the CDR3, the full variable domain is GAGVSQSPRYKVAKRGQDVALRCDPISGHVSLFWYQQALGQGPEFLTYFQNEAQLDKSGLPSDRFFAERPEGSVSTLKIQRTQQEDSAVYLCASSLFRVSGRKDEQFFGPGTRLTVL.

This clone has more than one count but fewer than ten. The J gene is TRBJ2-5, the V gene TRBV29-1, with 10 nucleotides matching TRBD2. Germline V gene lookup returns CDR1 SQVTM and CDR2 ANQGSEA. V shed 4 bases, J shed 2 bases, and the junction held 7 bases outside the gene matches. This CDR3 contains 15 residues. CDR3 in DNA: TGCAGCGTTGGGACTAGCGGAACCCGACAAGAGACCCAGTACTTC. Translation: CSVGTSGTRQETQYF.

This clone was observed a handful of times. This rearrangement joins TRBV5-1 to TRBJ2-2; TRBD2 is a possible D gene (5 bases). The germline V gene encodes CDR1 SGHRS and CDR2 YFSETQ. Trimming left V 2 bases short and J 1 base short, with 18 bases between. This CDR3 is 18 amino acids long. The DNA of the CDR3 is TGCGCCAGCAGCTTTCCCGCGAGCGGCACCTGGAACACCGGGGAGCTGTTTTTT. Translation: CASSFPASGTWNTGELFF.

This clone was detected a few times. The chain employs TRBV5-1 and TRBJ2-1, with a tentative D call TRBD1 (6 bases). Germline V gene data show CDR1 as SGHRS and CDR2 as YFSETQ. This CDR3 contains 14 residues. Trimming pared 0 bases from V and 3 bases from J, leaving 7 bases between. The CDR3 nucleotides read TGCGCCAGCAGCTTGGGACAGGACTACAATGAGCAGTTCTTC. Protein sequence: CASSLGQDYNEQFF.

The sample holds a few counts of this clone. V and J are TRBV7-2 and TRBJ1-3, with no clear D. The V gene lost 4 bases and the J gene lost 0 bases, with 7 bases spanning the gap. This CDR3 region has 14 residues. CDR1 SGHTA and CDR2 FQGNSA come from the germline V gene. CDR3 protein: CASSSKSSGNTIYF. CDR3 DNA: TGTGCCAGCAGCTCGAAAAGCTCTGGAAACACCATATATTTT.

The chain combines TRBV27 with TRBJ2-5, with D perhaps being TRBD1 or TRBD2 (5 bases each). This CDR3 contains 15 residues. Germline loops: CDR1 MNHEY, CDR2 SMNVEV (reference sequence). The V end was cut by 6 bases, the J end by 2 bases, with 16 bases between. The DNA of the CDR3 is TGTGCCAGCAGGTACAGAGGGGCAGGTCAAGAGACCCAGTACTTC. The encoded protein is CASRYRGAGQETQYF.

The CDR3 here is CASTRTASNTEAFF. The CDR3 DNA reads TGTGCCAGCACCCGGACAGCTTCGAACACTGAAGCTTTCTTT. This sequence joins TRBV9 and TRBJ1-1, with D possibly TRBD1 on 6 matching bases. V was shortened by 6 bases and J by 1 base, with 13 bases between the two germline ends. CDR3 size: 14 residues. Per the germline V gene, CDR1 is SGDLS and CDR2 is YYNGEE.

In its sample, this clone was seen a few times. The V gene is TRBV10-3, the J gene TRBJ2-1, with D perhaps TRBD2 (5 bases). The V gene's germline CDR1 is ENHRY and CDR2 SYGVKD. Trimming removed 0 bases from V and 5 bases from J, with 8 bases in between. The CDR3 loop spans 14 amino acids. CDR3 amino acids: CAISESDYNNEQFF. The CDR3 nucleotides read TGTGCCATCAGTGAGTCTGACTACAACAATGAGCAGTTCTTC.

V gene TRBV30 combines with J gene TRBJ2-7; the D gene is possibly TRBD2 (5 bases). Germline assignment: CDR1 GTSNPN and CDR2 SVGIG (reference sequence). The CDR3 sequence is 13 residues long. V dropped 2 bases and J dropped 3 bases, with 11 bases sitting between them. The CDR3 region is CAWSPPGVYEQYF. The CDR3 bases are TGTGCCTGGAGTCCTCCCGGGGTCTACGAGCAGTACTTC.

This sequence joins TRBV30 and TRBJ2-1; TRBD2 aligns across 9 bases. Trimming at V came to 5 bases and at J to 1 base, leaving 3 bases not matched to a gene. The CDR3 has 14 residues. The germline V gene encodes CDR1 GTSNPN and CDR2 SVGIG (reference sequence). The CDR3 DNA follows: TGTGCCTGGGAGAGCGGGAGGTCCTACAATGAGCAGTTCTTC. It specifies CAWESGRSYNEQFF.

CDR3 loop: CASSSATSGILDEQYF. CDR3 bases: TGTGCCAGCAGCTCGGCGACTAGCGGGATACTCGACGAGCAGTACTTC. The V and J genes are TRBV7-9 and TRBJ2-7; 11 bases line up with TRBD2. Germline CDR1 reads SEHNR; CDR2 reads FQNEAQ (reference sequence). The CDR3 has 16 residues. Germline trimming cut 4 bases from V and 5 bases from J; bases unmatched to any gene: 10.

This clone was detected a few times. V is TRBV29-1 and J is TRBJ2-7, with D possibly TRBD2 on 5 matching bases. V was trimmed by 1 base and J by 6 bases, leaving 10 bases between them. This CDR3 has 12 residues. Germline values: CDR1 SQVTM, CDR2 ANQGSEA. CDR3: CSVEVPSGEQYF. The CDR3 DNA reads TGCAGCGTTGAAGTACCCAGCGGCGAGCAGTACTTC.

The rearrangement joins TRBV29-1 to TRBJ2-2; no clear D gene. The CDR3 is 12 residues long. Germline V gene data show CDR1 as SQVTM and CDR2 as ANQGSEA. V was shortened by 1 base and J by 3 bases, with 3 bases between the two germline ends. The CDR3 loop is CSVEVYTGELFF. CDR3 coding DNA: TGCAGCGTTGAAGTCTACACCGGGGAGCTGTTTTTT.

This clone was seen a few times. The CDR3 sequence: CASSLTSAGETQYF. The DNA for the CDR3 is TGTGCCAGCAGCTTAACTAGCGCTGGAGAGACCCAGTACTTC. The chain combines TRBV5-4 with TRBJ2-5; 7 bases align to TRBD2. This CDR3 has 14 amino acids. The V segment lost 2 bases and the J segment 4 bases; nucleotides outside the gene matches: 5. Germline V gives CDR1 SGHNT, CDR2 YYREEE (reference sequence).